This TCR beta chain was observed in a study of beta chain features in type 1 diabetes. The study's findings and limits: A potential PCR bias toward shorter templates would be equal in patient and control samples. Among patients, naive, central memory and Treg TCRB repertoires appeared more similar than among healthy donors. Researchers report that Type 1 diabetes patients had moderately but significantly shorter TCRB CDR3s across all four CD4+ subsets.

Every isolated RNA sample was fully reverse transcribed, so sequencing captured expressed TCRB transcripts. TCRdb's copy holds only in-frame clones and misses some; the assay was immunoSEQ multiplex PCR. The profile shows hundreds of thousands of clones, around 15% of them singletons. This clone was seen only a few times. Its target is unknown. The CDR3 is made up of 16 amino acids. Trimming pared 1 base from V and 3 bases from J, leaving 13 bases between. Per the germline V gene, CDR1 is SGHVS and CDR2 is FNYEAQ. The material sequenced was naive CD4+ T cells from blood. This clonotype was sampled from a man aged 18 to 35 in good health. The chain is built from TRBV7-6 and TRBJ2-4; D is undetermined. In DNA, the CDR3 is TGTGCCAGCAGCTTAGGGGCGAGTGCCCACAAAAACATTCAGTACTTC. This sequence encodes CASSLGASAHKNIQYF.